This TCR beta chain was profiled in a study of blood T cells in healthy people across ages. General study points: The study found TCR beta diversity correlated strongly with naive T cell percentage. In older individuals, TCR beta diversity per million T cells was lower, falling roughly linearly with age.

This clonotype was counted between two and nine times. Its target is unknown. The CDR3 sequence is 14 residues long. Germline loops: CDR1 MDHEN, CDR2 SYDVKM. The authors ran a second PCR of about 7 to 12 cycles using a sample-barcoded 5' primer and a J-beta primer mix. One entry per CDR3 protein results from TCRdb running MiXCR on the 5' RACE reads. The data show 450,000 to 600,000 distinct CDR3 sequences, approximately 26% seen once. This same sample was also taken into another study, of T cells of mothers and their children. From that report: A slight, non-significant increase in overlap was found for related mother-child pairs relative to unrelated pairs. There was no detection of any persistent microchimeric T cell clones.

Sequenced input: blood. The TCR was taken from a boy aged 2 to 10 in good health. This chain connects TRBV28 to TRBJ2-5, with 10 bases matching TRBD2. With the DNA end fitting TRBJ2-7 better, the J assignment may be wrong. The CDR3 DNA reads TGTGCCAGCAGTTTTAGGCTAGCGGGAGACGAGCAGTACTTC. As protein: CASSFRLAGDEQYF.